The sequence of this T cell receptor beta chain was determined in a study of T cells after yellow fever vaccination. Study-wide findings and caveats: Highly abundant clonotypes carried over from the bulk population could end up in FACS-sorted repertoires as contaminants. Peaking on day 5 versus 15, the secondary response was faster but weaker.

There are a few counts of this clonotype. Its antigen is not known. The germline gives CDR1 SGHNT, CDR2 YYREEE (reference sequence). Trimming stripped 2 bases from V and 6 bases from J, with 18 bases between. CDR3 length equals 15 residues. As TCR cDNA was made by 5'RACE template switching, a universal primer site and UMIs were added. TCRdb reanalysed the 5' RACE reads using MiXCR and keeps one entry per CDR3 protein. The table includes 300,000 or so distinct CDR3 sequences, approximately 12% detected once. The chain carries TRBV5-4 and TRBJ2-7, with D possibly TRBD2 on 5 matching bases. This clonotype was sampled from a man aged 25-45 years who received the YFV17D yellow fever vaccine. The sequencing used CD4+ T cells sorted from PBMCs, collected 45 days after the yellow fever booster vaccination. CDR3 sequence (DNA): TGTGCCAGCAGCTTCCACACTAGTTTGACGGGCGAGCAGTACTTC. Residues: CASSFHTSLTGEQYF.